The clone carrying this T cell receptor beta chain was seen a few times. Its antigen remains unidentified. A single record per CDR3 protein comes from TCRdb applying MiXCR to the RT-PCR reads. The sample lists around 790,000 distinct CDR3 sequences; 21% were seen once. This sample stems from a study of response to subunit inactivated influenza vaccine. Study-level findings and limits: Few new T cells, the authors suggested, are recruited by each seasonal influenza vaccination.

This receptor was taken from a man aged 50-59 years who received an inactivated influenza vaccine. This specimen was PBMCs from blood, taken about 5 days after vaccination.

CDR3 region: CASSIATHNEQFF. In DNA form, the CDR3 reads TGTGCCAGCTCAATAGCGACTCACAATGAGCAGTTCTTC. The chain employs TRBV6-1 and TRBJ2-1; a possible D gene is TRBD2 (5 bases). CDR3 length: 13 amino acids. Deletions cut 8 bases from V and 5 bases from J, with 13 bases between. CDR1 is MNHNS, CDR2 SASEGT, per germline.